This T cell receptor beta chain was retrieved from a study of PD-1 blockade in classical Hodgkin lymphoma. Clones were read by immunoSEQ multiplex PCR, and TCRdb kept only the in-frame ones, dropping some. The data show more than 50,000 clones, 90% seen once. Turning to this clone: The target antigen is unknown.

V dropped 1 base and J dropped 7 bases, with 17 bases sitting between them. CDR1 is SGHNT, CDR2 YENEEA, per germline. The CDR3 is 16 amino acids. Study results and caveats: Baseline TCR diversity was reportedly lower in newly diagnosed patients than healthy donors. Possibly reflecting disease activity or prior therapy, repertoire differences have causes that remain undefined.

Relapses following autologous stem cell transplantation were seen in all patients, with brentuximab vedotin exposure varying. The TCR sequence derives from a human donor with classical Hodgkin lymphoma. The sample in question was peripheral blood mononuclear cells (PBMCs), obtained at baseline. The chain combines TRBV11-3 with TRBJ2-1, with D tentatively TRBD2 (5 bases). Written as DNA, the CDR3 is TGTGCCAGCAGCTTAGCTGGCGGGTTCCCGAGTAATGAGCAGTTCTTC. Translated: CASSLAGGFPSNEQFF.